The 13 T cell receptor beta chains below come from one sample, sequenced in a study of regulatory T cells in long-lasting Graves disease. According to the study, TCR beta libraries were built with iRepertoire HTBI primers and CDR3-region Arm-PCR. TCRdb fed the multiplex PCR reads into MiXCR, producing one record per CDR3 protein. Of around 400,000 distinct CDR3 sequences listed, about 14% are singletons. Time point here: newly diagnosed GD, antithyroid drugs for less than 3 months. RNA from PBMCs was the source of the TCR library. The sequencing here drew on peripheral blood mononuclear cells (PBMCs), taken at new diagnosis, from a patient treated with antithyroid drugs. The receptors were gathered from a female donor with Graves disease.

CDR3 loop: CASRDPGWLAGSTDTQYF. CDR3 sequence (DNA): TGTGCCAGCAGGGATCCCGGGTGGCTAGCGGGGTCCACAGATACGCAGTATTTT. V usage is TRBV28 and J usage is TRBJ2-3; TRBD2 agrees at 9 bases. Trimming at V came to 6 bases and at J to 2 bases, leaving 15 bases not matched to a gene. Germline V lookup: CDR1 MDHEN, CDR2 SYDVKM. The CDR3 is 18 amino acids. The variable domain in full, with the rest retrieved from reference TRBV28 and TRBJ2-3, is DVKVTQSSRYLVKRTGEKVFLECVQDMDHENMFWYRQDPGLGLRLIYFSYDVKMKEKGDIPEGYSVSREKKERFSLILESASTNQTSMYLCASRDPGWLAGSTDTQYFGPGTRLTVL.

The CDR3 spells CASSELGREEGYTF. Here the CDR3 DNA reads TGTGCCAGCAGTGAATTGGGACGGGAGGAAGGCTACACCTTC. This sequence joins TRBV25-1 and TRBJ1-2; weak D call: TRBD1 (5 bases). Trimming shortened V by 1 base and J by 8 bases, and 14 bases separated the two germline ends. Looked up from germline, CDR1 is MGHDK and CDR2 is SYGVNS. This CDR3 contains 14 residues.

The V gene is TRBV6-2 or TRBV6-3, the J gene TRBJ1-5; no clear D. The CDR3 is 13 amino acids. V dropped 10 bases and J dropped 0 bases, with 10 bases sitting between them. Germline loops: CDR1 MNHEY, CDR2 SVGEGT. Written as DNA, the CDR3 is TGTGCCACAAGGTGGGATAGCAATCAGCCCCAGCATTTT. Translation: CATRWDSNQPQHF.

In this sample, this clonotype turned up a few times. CDR3 DNA: TGCGCCAGCAGCCGAAGCCGAGACAGGGGGCCATTCAATGAGCAGTTCTTC. Protein product: CASSRSRDRGPFNEQFF. The genes are TRBV5-1 and TRBJ2-1; 10 bases map to TRBD1. The germline gives CDR1 SGHRS, CDR2 YFSETQ. Unmatched junction bases numbered 13, after V lost 4 bases and J lost 6 bases. This CDR3 is 17 amino acids long. The full variable domain, rest sourced from reference TRBV5-1 and TRBJ2-1, is KAGVTQTPRYLIKTRGQQVTLSCSPISGHRSVSWYQQTPGQGLQFLFEYFSETQRNKGNFPGRFSGRQFSNSRSEMNVSTLELGDSALYLCASSRSRDRGPFNEQFFGPGTRLTVL.

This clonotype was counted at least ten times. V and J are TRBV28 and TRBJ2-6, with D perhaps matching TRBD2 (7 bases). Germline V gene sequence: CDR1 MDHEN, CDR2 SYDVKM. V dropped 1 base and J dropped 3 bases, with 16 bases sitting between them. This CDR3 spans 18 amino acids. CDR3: CASSLLGRGDLGANVLTF. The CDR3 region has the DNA TGTGCCAGCAGTTTATTAGGGAGGGGGGATCTTGGGGCCAACGTCCTGACTTTC.

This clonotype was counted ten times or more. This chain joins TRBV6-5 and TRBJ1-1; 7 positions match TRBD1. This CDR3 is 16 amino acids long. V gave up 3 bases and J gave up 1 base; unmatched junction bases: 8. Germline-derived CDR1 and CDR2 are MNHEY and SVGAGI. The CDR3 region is CASSYDRVVGNTEAFF. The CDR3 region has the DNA TGTGCCAGCAGTTATGACAGGGTAGTTGGGAACACTGAAGCTTTCTTT.

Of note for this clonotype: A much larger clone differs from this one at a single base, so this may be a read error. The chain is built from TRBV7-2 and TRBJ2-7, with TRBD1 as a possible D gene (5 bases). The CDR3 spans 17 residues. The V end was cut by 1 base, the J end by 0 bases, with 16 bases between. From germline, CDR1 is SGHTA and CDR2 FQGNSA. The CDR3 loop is CASSLGKDSFLSYEQYF. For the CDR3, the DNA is TGTGCCAGCAGCTTAGGCAAAGACAGTTTTCTCTCCTACGAGCAGTACTTC.

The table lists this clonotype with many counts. CDR3 amino acids: CASRADPLYEQYF. Written as DNA, the CDR3 is TGTGCCAGCAGGGCGGACCCCTTATACGAGCAGTACTTC. J is TRBJ2-7 and V is TRBV28; D is unclear. The CDR3 is 13 residues long. CDR1 and CDR2 (germline): MDHEN, SYDVKM. V was shortened by 6 bases and J by 4 bases, with 13 bases between the two germline ends.

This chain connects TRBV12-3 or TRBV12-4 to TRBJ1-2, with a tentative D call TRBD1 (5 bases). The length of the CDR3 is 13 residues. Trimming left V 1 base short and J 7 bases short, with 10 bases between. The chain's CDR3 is CASSLEGAGGYTF. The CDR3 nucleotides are TGTGCCAGCAGTTTAGAAGGGGCAGGTGGCTACACCTTC.

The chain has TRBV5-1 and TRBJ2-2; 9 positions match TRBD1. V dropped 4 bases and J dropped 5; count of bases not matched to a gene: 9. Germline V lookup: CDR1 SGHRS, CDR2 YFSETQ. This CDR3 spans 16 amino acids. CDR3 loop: CASSPPGTGQTGELFF. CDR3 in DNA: TGCGCCAGCAGCCCCCCCGGGACAGGGCAAACCGGGGAGCTGTTTTTT.

DNA of the CDR3: TGTGCCAGCAGCGGGGATACAGGGATGAACACTGAAGCTTTCTTT. It codes for CASSGDTGMNTEAFF. The chain joins TRBV5-5 to TRBJ1-1, with a weak D call TRBD1 (6 bases). The CDR3 consists of 15 residues. Germline CDR1 is SGHKS and CDR2 is YYEKEE (reference sequence). Trimming cost V 4 bases and J 0 bases, with 13 bases left between them.

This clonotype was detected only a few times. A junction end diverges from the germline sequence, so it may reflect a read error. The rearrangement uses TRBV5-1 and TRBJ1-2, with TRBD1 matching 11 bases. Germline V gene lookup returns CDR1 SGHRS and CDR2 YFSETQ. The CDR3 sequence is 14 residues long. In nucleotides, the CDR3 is TGCGCCAGCAGCCCAGGGACAGGGGGACCGTCCTCCCACTTC. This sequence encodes CASSPGTGGPSSHF.

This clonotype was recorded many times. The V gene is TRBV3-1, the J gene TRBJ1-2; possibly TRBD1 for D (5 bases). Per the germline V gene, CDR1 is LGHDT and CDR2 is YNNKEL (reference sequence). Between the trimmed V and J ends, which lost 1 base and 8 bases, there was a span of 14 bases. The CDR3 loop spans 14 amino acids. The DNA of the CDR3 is TGTGCCAGCAGCCAAGCCAGGCAGGGAGGCGGCTACACCTTC. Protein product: CASSQARQGGGYTF.